Below are 9 T cell receptor beta chains sequenced from a single sample in a study of identical twins. TCRdb ran MiXCR on the 5' RACE reads and lists one entry per CDR3 protein. The sample holds more than 1.5 million distinct CDR3 sequences, 25% to 35% seen once. The specimen was cord blood. Receptors originate from a newborn girl in good health.

The rearrangement uses TRBV9 and TRBJ2-3; D uncertain. Trimming pared 4 bases from V and 4 bases from J, leaving 10 bases between. The V gene's germline CDR1 is SGDLS and CDR2 YYNGEE. The CDR3 has 13 residues. The CDR3 is CASSLLMSDTQYF. In DNA, the CDR3 is TGTGCCAGCAGCCTCCTAATGTCAGATACGCAGTATTTT.

This clonotype was counted a few times. The V and J genes are TRBV20-1 and TRBJ2-1, with 9 bases matching TRBD2. The CDR3 consists of 13 residues. Germline V gene lookup returns CDR1 DFQATT and CDR2 SNEGSKA (reference sequence). V shed 5 bases and J 2 bases; nucleotides not matched to a gene: 1. The CDR3 DNA reads as TGCAGTGCTGCTAGCGGGACCTACAATGAGCAGTTCTTC. Protein product: CSAASGTYNEQFF.

V usage is TRBV14 and J usage is TRBJ1-1, with 7 nucleotides matching TRBD1. This CDR3 contains 14 residues. Germline V gene data show CDR1 as SGHDN and CDR2 as FVKESK. V lost 4 bases, J lost 1 base, and 3 bases stayed unmatched. The CDR3 loop reads CASSRYRGNTEAFF. The DNA of the CDR3 is TGTGCCAGCAGCCGTTACAGGGGGAACACTGAAGCTTTCTTT. The entire variable domain, with the rest obtained from reference TRBV14 and TRBJ1-1, is as follows: EAGVTQFPSHSVIEKGQTVTLRCDPISGHDNLYWYRRVMGKEIKFLLHFVKESKQDESGMPNNRFLAERTGGTYSTLKVQPAELEDSGVYFCASSRYRGNTEAFFGQGTRLTVV.

The rearrangement uses TRBV7-2 and TRBJ2-7; 11 bases map to TRBD2. Germline CDR1 is SGHTA and CDR2 is FQGNSA. The CDR3 extends over 18 amino acids. With V trimmed by 2 bases and J by 0 bases, 9 bases remained unmatched. The CDR3 region has the DNA TGTGCCAGCAGCTTACGGGGTGGGACTAGCGGTATCTCCTACGAGCAGTACTTC. Translated: CASSLRGGTSGISYEQYF.

This clonotype turned up a few times. This chain joins TRBV4-2 and TRBJ1-4; D perhaps matches TRBD1 (5 bases). CDR3 length equals 12 residues. Trimming shortened V by 2 bases and J by 8 bases, and 6 bases separated the two germline ends. From germline, CDR1 is LGHNA and CDR2 YNFKEQ. DNA of the CDR3: TGTGCCAGCAGCCAACGACAGGAAAAACTGTTTTTT. Its translation is CASSQRQEKLFF.

This chain links TRBV18 with TRBJ2-7; D unclear. This CDR3 has 16 residues. Germline V gene lookup returns CDR1 KGHSH and CDR2 LQKENI. Trimming left V 3 bases short and J 7 bases short, with 22 bases between. The CDR3 coding sequence is TGTGCCAGCTCACCGCGCTCTCGAAGCTCCTACAATGAGCAGTACTTC. Protein: CASSPRSRSSYNEQYF.

This clonotype was recorded a few times. V is TRBV6-5 and J is TRBJ2-4; D possibly corresponds to TRBD2 (6 bases). The J call is doubtful: the DNA matches TRBJ2-7 better. Germline-derived CDR1 and CDR2 are MNHEY and SVGAGI. The CDR3 sequence is 13 residues long. CDR3 bases: TGTGCAGTAGGGGCGGGAACCCCTTACGAGCAGTACTTC. Translating gives CAVGAGTPYEQYF.

This clonotype was detected only a few times. This rearrangement joins TRBV2 to TRBJ2-3; 11 bases map to TRBD2. Germline CDR1 reads SNHLY; CDR2 reads FYNNEI. This CDR3 has 16 amino acids. V lost 0 bases, J lost 4 bases, and 3 bases stayed unmatched. CDR3 nucleotides: TGTGCCAGCAGTGAAGCACTAGCGGGAGCCCCAGATACGCAGTATTTT. Protein product: CASSEALAGAPDTQYF.

This clonotype has a single count. The chain employs TRBV25-1 and TRBJ2-2, with D possibly matching TRBD1 (5 bases). V was clipped by 4 bases and J by 0 bases, with 12 bases between them. This CDR3 region has 16 residues. Germline V lookup: CDR1 MGHDK, CDR2 SYGVNS. The CDR3 loop reads CASSVFRVANTGELFF. The CDR3 DNA follows: TGTGCCAGCAGTGTTTTCAGGGTCGCGAACACCGGGGAGCTGTTTTTT. The variable domain in full, with the rest retrieved from reference TRBV25-1 and TRBJ2-2, is EADIYQTPRYLVIGTGKKITLECSQTMGHDKMYWYQQDPGMELHLIHYSYGVNSTEKGDLSSESTVSRIRTEHFPLTLESARPSHTSQYLCASSVFRVANTGELFFGEGSRLTVL.